This entry features one TCR beta chain sequence. The specificity of this receptor is unknown. No quality values exist for individual bases; no much larger clone is one base distant. This specimen belongs to a study of beta chain features in type 1 diabetes (dated by TCRdb to the late 2010s). For context, the study as a whole: No differences in mean age, gender distribution, total cell number or subset yield were found between patients and healthy donors. A total of 107,917,701 sorted cells were examined across all samples, and the number of cells per subset was strongly correlated with RNA yield. Naive and central memory subsets were obtained from all 28 donors, but regulatory and stem cell-like memory subsets were isolated from only 8 patients and roughly eight healthy donors. The study compared TCRB repertoires of sorted circulating CD4+ T cell subsets between recently diagnosed type 1 diabetes patients and matched healthy donors.

The High Capacity cDNA Reverse Transcription Kit was used to reverse transcribe all of the isolated RNA, meaning that expressed TCRB transcripts were what got sequenced. For stem cell-like memory T cell samples, survey-depth immunoSEQ sequencing was used, averaging around 1 million total reads per sample. Sorted cells were lysed in RLT buffer, and RNA was extracted using DNase-treated RNeasy Micro or Mini kits according to cell number. To prevent cross-contamination, each cell subset was processed individually, whereas patient and healthy donor samples were processed jointly. TCRB sequences were amplified from cDNA with the immunoSEQ multiplex PCR, producing 87-bp fragments spanning the CDR3 region. Amplicons were sequenced on the Illumina HiSeq platform. As for the original processing: Synthetic template baselines were used to correct PCR bias computationally, reads within Hamming distance 2 were collapsed together, and singletons that could not be merged were discarded. Reads were aligned to IMGT to assign V, D and J genes, CDR3 length, and insertions or deletions at six rearrangement sites. Within each subset, clonotype counts were normalized to the number of sorted cells before true diversity and Gini coefficients were calculated with the tcR R package. The overlap coefficient, calculated on TCRB nucleotide sequences, was used to quantify repertoire sharing. Entries here come from immuneACCESS through TCRdb and include only in-frame sequences with V and J called. Some clones fail to appear in such tables; in the studies checked, an unresolved V gene covers under half of the shortfall, and the cause of the remainder is unknown. V, J and clone size reflect that table, while D and trimming were determined from the DNA. The sample table holds some 100,000 clones, of which around 40% were seen once. About 0.07% of the sample is held by the ten biggest clonotypes.

Summary of the overall study and its limitations: Because cDNA rather than genomic DNA was sequenced, highly expressing activated cells could have been over-represented, although no difference in activation and CD3 levels was found between groups. At VDJ recombination sites, type 1 diabetes patients had fewer insertions and more deleted nucleotides, which implies abnormalities in thymic rearrangement. HLA sub-analyses involved small numbers of individuals, so any influence of HLA type on TCRB rearrangement remained unresolved. In all four CD4+ subsets, TCRB CDR3 length was moderately but significantly shorter in type 1 diabetes patients. PCR might favor shorter templates, but patient and control samples were amplified and corrected together, so any skew would affect both groups equally. Naive, central memory and regulatory TCRB repertoires appeared to be more alike among patients than among healthy donors.

Each donor gave one peripheral blood draw, approximately 100 mL on average, collected into heparinised tubes. Naive, central memory, regulatory and stem cell-like memory CD4+ T cells were sorted on a BD FACSAria II using a panel including CD45RO, CCR7, CD25, CD127, CD95 and CD27. All sorted populations exceeded 95% purity. PBMCs were isolated right away by Lymphoprep density gradient centrifugation and were stained directly, without culture. To minimize batch effects, samples were stained and sorted in pairs, one healthy donor with one patient per experiment. CDR1 and CDR2 are read off the germline V gene as SGHTA and FQGTGA. V is pared back by 2 bases and J by 6 bases, with 12 bases lying between the germline termini. From the cysteine through the phenylalanine, the CDR3 covers 14 amino acids. Only the CDR3 DNA stays, 42 bases, in frame from base 1.

Sequences were obtained from stem cell memory CD4+ T cells from blood. The cell subset or site label corresponds to: stem cell-like memory CD4+ T cells. The rearranged chain carries TRBV7-3 and TRBJ2-3; matching of 5 bases hints at TRBD1 as the D gene. This TCR came from a woman aged 18-29 years in good health. The DNA reads as follows: TGTGCCAGCAGCTTAGGACCAGGGTACGATACGCAGTATTTT. Translated, it reads CASSLGPGYDTQYF. The reference TRBV7-3 and TRBJ2-3 proteins fill in what lies around the CDR3, so the full variable domain reads GAGVSQTPSNKVTEKGKYVELRCDPISGHTALYWYRQSLGQGPEFLIYFQGTGAADDSGLPNDRFFAVRPEGSVSTLKIQRTERGDSAVYLCASSLGPGYDTQYFGPGTRLTVL.